This TCR beta chain was captured by sequencing in a study of cytomegalovirus exposure and HLA in healthy donors. The study ran its PCR with 60 Vbeta and 13 Jbeta primers. Clones were sequenced by immunoSEQ multiplex PCR, and TCRdb holds only the in-frame ones, with some missing. In the table there are about 200,000 clones, almost 80% of which are singletons. This clone was picked up one time. Its target is unknown. Trimming at V came to 1 base and at J to 7 bases, leaving 5 bases not matched to a gene. From germline, CDR1 is SEHNR and CDR2 FQNEAQ (reference sequence). The CDR3 totals 15 residues. Study results and limitations: Highly shared variants forming one cluster were likely a sequencing artifact.

The clonotype originates from a man aged 18 to 29 in good health and CMV-seronegative. The sequencing sample was made of PBMCs. This chain connects TRBV7-9 to TRBJ1-5, with TRBD1 matching over 9 bases. CDR3 nucleotide sequence: TGTGCCAGCAGCTTAGGGGGGACAGGGTGGCAGCCCCAGCATTTT. It codes for CASSLGGTGWQPQHF. The full variable domain, in which reference TRBV7-9 and TRBJ1-5 provide the parts outside the CDR3, is DTGVSQNPRHKITKRGQNVTFRCDPISEHNRLYWYRQTLGQGPEFLTYFQNEAQLEKSRLLSDRFSAERPKGSFSTLEIQRTEQGDSAMYLCASSLGGTGWQPQHFGDGTRLSIL.